These 15 T cell receptor beta chains were sequenced from one sample in a study of T cell responses to AZD1222 COVID-19 vaccine. TCRdb's table, derived via immunoSEQ multiplex PCR, lists solely in-frame clones and lacks some. The data contain about 110,000 clones, 94% of them singletons. Sample: peripheral blood, taken 28 days after the second AZD1222 dose. All receptors derive from an adult who received the AZD1222 COVID-19 vaccine.

J is TRBJ1-5 and V is TRBV21-1; TRBD1, the table's D call, lacks a check against the DNA. TRBV21-1 is designated a pseudogene. The length of the CDR3 is 16 residues. CDR3 bases: TGTGCCATCGTGCCCAGCCCCGGACAAACTATTCAGCCCCAGCATTTT. Amino acid sequence: CAIVPSPGQTIQPQHF.

The J gene is TRBJ2-5, the V gene TRBV6-1, with D perhaps matching TRBD2 (5 bases). Trimming took 1 base from V and 3 from J, leaving 6 bases between them. Germline V gene lookup returns CDR1 MNHNS and CDR2 SASEGT. The CDR3 has 13 amino acids. CDR3 nucleotides: TGTGCCAGCAGTGAAGGAGGGAAAGAGACCCAGTACTTC. It codes for CASSEGGKETQYF.

This chain links TRBV19 with TRBJ2-2, with a tentative D call TRBD2 (5 bases). Trimming removed 1 base from V and 7 bases from J, with 10 bases in between. CDR1 is LNHDA, CDR2 SQIVND, per germline (reference sequence). The CDR3 runs to 14 residues. Here the CDR3 reads CASSIAWENGELFF. CDR3 DNA: TGTGCCAGTAGTATAGCCTGGGAGAACGGGGAGCTGTTTTTT.

The J gene is TRBJ1-4, the V gene TRBV7-9, with 10 bases fitting TRBD1. CDR3 size: 15 residues. CDR1 and CDR2 (germline): SEHNR, FQNEAQ (reference sequence). With V trimmed by 3 bases and J by 5 bases, 3 bases remained unmatched. CDR3 loop: CASSFGQGENEKLFF. CDR3 in DNA: TGTGCCAGCAGCTTCGGACAGGGGGAAAATGAAAAACTGTTTTTT. Using reference TRBV7-9 and TRBJ1-4 for the parts outside the CDR3, the full variable domain is DTGVSQNPRHKITKRGQNVTFRCDPISEHNRLYWYRQTLGQGPEFLTYFQNEAQLEKSRLLSDRFSAERPKGSFSTLEIQRTEQGDSAMYLCASSFGQGENEKLFFGSGTQLSVL.

V and J are TRBV6-2 or TRBV6-3 and TRBJ2-5; D call uncertain. The CDR3 is made up of 11 amino acids. Germline V gives CDR1 MNHEY, CDR2 SVGEGT. V shed 5 bases and J shed 1 base, with 2 bases lying between them. For the CDR3, the DNA is TGTGCCAGCAGTCCCCAAGAGACCCAGTACTTC. Translating it yields CASSPQETQYF.

This chain joins TRBV10-3 and TRBJ1-3; D is uncertain. CDR1 is ENHRY, CDR2 SYGVKD, per germline. The CDR3 has 12 amino acids. Trimming removed 8 bases from V and 1 base from J, with 6 bases in between. The CDR3 DNA reads as TGTGCCATCCGGACGTCTGGAAACACCATATATTTT. Protein sequence: CAIRTSGNTIYF.

CDR3 DNA sequence: TGTGCCAGCAGTTTGAGCGTCGGCCAGGCCTACGAGCAGTACTTC. Residues: CASSLSVGQAYEQYF. The rearrangement links TRBV7-2 to TRBJ2-7; D not certain. Trimming removed 6 bases from V and 2 bases from J, with 17 bases in between. Germline loops: CDR1 SGHTA, CDR2 FQGNSA. CDR3 length equals 15 residues. Supplemented by reference TRBV7-2 and TRBJ2-7, the full variable domain reads GAGVSQSPSNKVTEKGKDVELRCDPISGHTALYWYRQSLGQGLEFLIYFQGNSAPDKSGLPSDRFSAERTGGSVSTLTIQRTQQEDSAVYLCASSLSVGQAYEQYFGPGTRLTVT.

Here the CDR3 reads CASSRVNQPQHF. The CDR3 DNA sequence: TGTGCCAGCAGTCGGGTTAATCAGCCCCAGCATTTT. This chain connects TRBV5-8 to TRBJ1-5; D not resolved. V was shortened by 5 bases and J by 4 bases, with 7 bases between the two germline ends. The germline gives CDR1 SGHTS, CDR2 YDEGEE. This CDR3 comprises 12 residues. Filled out from reference TRBV5-8 and TRBJ1-5, the complete variable domain reads EAGVTQSPTHLIKTRGQQATLRCSPISGHTSVYWYQQALGLGLQFLLWYDEGEERNRGNFPPRFSGRQFPNYSSELNVNALELEDSALYLCASSRVNQPQHFGDGTRLSIL.

The gene calls are TRBV6-4 and TRBJ2-3, with a possible D match to TRBD2 (6 bases). CDR3 length: 13 residues. V was pared by 0 bases and J by 14 bases, with 15 bases between. Germline CDR1 MRHNA, CDR2 SNTAGT. Written as DNA, the CDR3 is TGTGCCAGCAGTGACTCGGAGGGACTGTGGCTGTATTTT. Protein: CASSDSEGLWLYF.

V gene TRBV7-9 combines with J gene TRBJ2-7; no clear D gene. V lost 0 bases and J 6 bases, leaving 6 bases between the germline ends. The germline gives CDR1 SEHNR, CDR2 FQNEAQ (reference sequence). The length of the CDR3 is 12 residues. The CDR3 sequence is CASSLASVEQYF. CDR3 nucleotide sequence: TGTGCCAGCAGCTTAGCGTCGGTCGAGCAGTACTTC.

The V call is TRBV10-3, the J call TRBJ1-2, with TRBD1 matching 7 bases. The CDR3 extends over 16 amino acids. Germline lookup yields CDR1 ENHRY and CDR2 SYGVKD. The V gene end was trimmed by 7 bases and the J gene end by 5 bases; junction bases not matched to a gene: 16. The CDR3 sequence is CAIKGTTGAQRYGYTF. The CDR3 DNA reads TGTGCCATCAAAGGGACTACAGGGGCTCAAAGGTATGGCTACACCTTC.

The chain uses TRBV9 and TRBJ1-1; no definite D call. CDR3 length: 13 amino acids. Germline V lookup: CDR1 SGDLS, CDR2 YYNGEE. V was clipped by 4 bases and J by 6 bases, with 13 bases between them. This chain's CDR3 is CASSFKGIAEAFF. The CDR3 DNA is TGTGCCAGCAGCTTTAAGGGTATCGCTGAAGCTTTCTTT.

The gene calls are TRBV19 and TRBJ2-3; D uncertain. The CDR3 runs 14 residues. Per germline, CDR1 LNHDA and CDR2 SQIVND (reference sequence). Trimming left V 8 bases short and J 1 base short, with 13 bases between. CDR3 sequence: CASEREWGTDTQYF. The CDR3 DNA is TGTGCCAGTGAAAGGGAATGGGGCACAGATACGCAGTATTTT.

This chain joins TRBV7-9 and TRBJ2-1, with no clear D. Per germline, CDR1 SEHNR and CDR2 FQNEAQ (reference sequence). V lost 5 bases and J 9 bases, leaving 14 bases between the germline ends. There are 13 residues in the CDR3. The CDR3: CASSPPLGSEQFF. In DNA, the CDR3 is TGTGCCAGCAGCCCCCCCTTAGGCAGTGAGCAGTTCTTC.

The chain is built from TRBV6-4 and TRBJ1-1; D is unclear. The CDR3 runs 14 residues. V dropped 6 bases and J dropped 1 base, with 12 bases sitting between them. CDR1 is MRHNA and CDR2 is SNTAGT in the germline V gene. The CDR3 protein is CASRLNTENTEAFF. The CDR3 DNA reads as TGTGCCAGCAGACTAAACACCGAGAACACTGAAGCTTTCTTT.